What follows are 4 T cell receptor beta chains derived from one specimen sequenced in a study of T cell responses to AZD1222 COVID-19 vaccine. Here immunoSEQ multiplex PCR was the method, and the copy in TCRdb shows in-frame clones only, minus some. The data contain about 120,000 clones, roughly 92% of them singletons. The sample in question was peripheral blood, obtained 28 days after the second AZD1222 dose. The receptor set was obtained from an adult who received the AZD1222 COVID-19 vaccine.

The rearrangement joins TRBV7-8 to TRBJ2-7; a possible D gene is TRBD2 (5 bases). Trimming took 6 bases from V and 5 from J, leaving 20 bases between them. The length of the CDR3 is 15 residues. Germline-derived CDR1 and CDR2 are SGHVS and FQNEAQ. CDR3 residues: CASSSPNEGSNEQYF. Written as DNA, the CDR3 is TGTGCCAGCAGTTCTCCTAACGAGGGTTCCAACGAGCAGTACTTC.

The chain couples TRBV7-2 to TRBJ2-2; 8 positions agree with TRBD1. The V gene end was trimmed by 3 bases and the J gene end by 4 bases; junction bases not matched to a gene: 4. The germline V gene encodes CDR1 SGHTA and CDR2 FQGNSA. The CDR3 loop spans 15 amino acids. This CDR3 reads CASSFRGRATGELFF. The CDR3 nucleotides read TGTGCCAGCAGCTTCAGGGGGCGAGCCACCGGGGAGCTGTTTTTT. Drawing the rest from reference TRBV7-2 and TRBJ2-2, the complete variable domain is GAGVSQSPSNKVTEKGKDVELRCDPISGHTALYWYRQSLGQGLEFLIYFQGNSAPDKSGLPSDRFSAERTGGSVSTLTIQRTQQEDSAVYLCASSFRGRATGELFFGEGSRLTVL.

The chain employs TRBV5-1 and TRBJ1-2; D is possibly TRBD1 (6 bases). Deletions cut 7 bases from V and 3 bases from J, with 16 bases between. CDR1 is SGHRS, CDR2 YFSETQ, per germline. The CDR3 extends over 14 amino acids. This chain's CDR3 is CASGAGERDYGYTF. CDR3 sequence (DNA): TGCGCCAGCGGAGCAGGGGAAAGGGACTATGGCTACACCTTC. The whole variable domain, remainder taken from reference TRBV5-1 and TRBJ1-2, is KAGVTQTPRYLIKTRGQQVTLSCSPISGHRSVSWYQQTPGQGLQFLFEYFSETQRNKGNFPGRFSGRQFSNSRSEMNVSTLELGDSALYLCASGAGERDYGYTFGSGTRLTVV.

The chain carries TRBV7-9 and TRBJ1-5; 7 bases are a match to TRBD1. CDR3 size: 16 residues. The V gene end was trimmed by 5 bases and the J gene end by 0 bases; junction bases not matched to a gene: 7. Germline V gene data show CDR1 as SEHNR and CDR2 as FQNEAQ (reference sequence). CDR3 in DNA: TGTGCCAGCAGCCCGGGAGGGGGCAGTAGCAATCAGCCCCAGCATTTT. Translating gives CASSPGGGSSNQPQHF. Drawing the rest from reference TRBV7-9 and TRBJ1-5, the complete variable domain is DTGVSQNPRHKITKRGQNVTFRCDPISEHNRLYWYRQTLGQGPEFLTYFQNEAQLEKSRLLSDRFSAERPKGSFSTLEIQRTEQGDSAMYLCASSPGGGSSNQPQHFGDGTRLSIL.